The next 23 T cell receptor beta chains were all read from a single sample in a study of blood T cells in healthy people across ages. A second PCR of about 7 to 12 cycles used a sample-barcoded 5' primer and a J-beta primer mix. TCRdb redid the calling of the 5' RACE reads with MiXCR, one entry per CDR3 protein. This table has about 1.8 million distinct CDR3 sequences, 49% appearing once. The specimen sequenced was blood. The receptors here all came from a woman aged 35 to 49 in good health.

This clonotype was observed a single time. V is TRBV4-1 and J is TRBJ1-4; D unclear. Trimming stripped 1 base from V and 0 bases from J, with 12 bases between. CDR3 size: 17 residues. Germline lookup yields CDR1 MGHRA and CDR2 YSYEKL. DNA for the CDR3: TGCGCCAGCAGCCAAGGATCGAGGGTTGCAACTAATGAAAAACTGTTTTTT. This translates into CASSQGSRVATNEKLFF.

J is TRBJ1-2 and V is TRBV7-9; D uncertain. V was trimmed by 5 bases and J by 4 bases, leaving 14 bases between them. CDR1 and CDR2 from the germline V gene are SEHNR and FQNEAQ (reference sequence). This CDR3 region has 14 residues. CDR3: CASSRLDLSYGYTF. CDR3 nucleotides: TGTGCCAGCAGCCGCCTCGATCTCTCCTATGGCTACACCTTC.

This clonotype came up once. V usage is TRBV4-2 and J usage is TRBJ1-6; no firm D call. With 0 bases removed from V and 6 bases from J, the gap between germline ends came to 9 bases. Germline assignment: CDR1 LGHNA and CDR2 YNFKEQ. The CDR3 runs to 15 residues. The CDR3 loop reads CASSQDWQANSPLHF. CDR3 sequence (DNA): TGTGCCAGCAGCCAAGATTGGCAGGCTAATTCACCCCTCCACTTT.

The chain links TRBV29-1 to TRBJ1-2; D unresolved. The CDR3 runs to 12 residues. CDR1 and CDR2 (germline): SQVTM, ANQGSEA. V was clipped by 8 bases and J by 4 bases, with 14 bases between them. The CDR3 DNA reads TGCAGCCACCCGGTCGGCTCCTATGGCTACACCTTC. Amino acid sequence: CSHPVGSYGYTF.

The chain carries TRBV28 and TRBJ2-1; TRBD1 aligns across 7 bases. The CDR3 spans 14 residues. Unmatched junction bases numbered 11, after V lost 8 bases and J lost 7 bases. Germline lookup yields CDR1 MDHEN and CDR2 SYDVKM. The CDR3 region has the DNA TGTGCCAGCGAACGACAGGGAGAAATGAATGAGCAGTTCTTC. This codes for CASERQGEMNEQFF.

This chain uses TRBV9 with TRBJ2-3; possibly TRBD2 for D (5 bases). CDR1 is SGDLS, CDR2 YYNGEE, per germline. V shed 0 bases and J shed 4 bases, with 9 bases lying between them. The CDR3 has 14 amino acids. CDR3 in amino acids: CASSVDLAADTQYF. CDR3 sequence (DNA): TGTGCCAGCAGCGTAGATCTAGCTGCAGATACGCAGTATTTT.

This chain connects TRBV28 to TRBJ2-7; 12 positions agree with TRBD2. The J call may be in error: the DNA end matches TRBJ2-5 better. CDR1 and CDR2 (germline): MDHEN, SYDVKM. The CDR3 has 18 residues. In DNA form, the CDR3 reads TGTGCCAGCAGTTTAGCTAGCGGGGGGGCTCCCACCCGAGAGACCCAGTACTTC. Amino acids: CASSLASGGAPTRETQYF.

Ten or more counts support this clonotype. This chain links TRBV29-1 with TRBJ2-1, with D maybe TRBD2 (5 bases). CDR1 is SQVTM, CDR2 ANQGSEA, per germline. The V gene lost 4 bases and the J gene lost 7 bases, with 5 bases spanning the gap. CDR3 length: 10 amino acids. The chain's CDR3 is CSVGENEQFF. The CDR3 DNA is TGCAGCGTTGGGGAGAATGAGCAGTTCTTC.

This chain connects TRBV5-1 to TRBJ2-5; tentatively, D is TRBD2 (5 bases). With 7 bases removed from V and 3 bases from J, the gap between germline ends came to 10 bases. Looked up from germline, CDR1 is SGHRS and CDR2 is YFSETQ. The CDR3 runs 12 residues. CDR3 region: CASLGVEETQYF. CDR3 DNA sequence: TGCGCCAGCCTCGGGGTCGAAGAGACCCAGTACTTC.

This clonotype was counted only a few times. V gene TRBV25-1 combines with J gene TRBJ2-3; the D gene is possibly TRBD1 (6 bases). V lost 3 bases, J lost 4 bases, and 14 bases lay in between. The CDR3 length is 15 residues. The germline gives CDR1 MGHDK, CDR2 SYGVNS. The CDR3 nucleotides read TGTGCCAGCAGTGACGTCAGGGGACAATCAGATACGCAGTATTTT. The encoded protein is CASSDVRGQSDTQYF.

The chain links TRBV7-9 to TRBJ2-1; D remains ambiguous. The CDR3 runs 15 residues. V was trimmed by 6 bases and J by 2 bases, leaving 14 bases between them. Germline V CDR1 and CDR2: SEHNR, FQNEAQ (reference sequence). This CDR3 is CASRVTGWTYNEQFF. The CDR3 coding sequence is TGTGCCAGCAGGGTAACGGGTTGGACCTACAATGAGCAGTTCTTC.

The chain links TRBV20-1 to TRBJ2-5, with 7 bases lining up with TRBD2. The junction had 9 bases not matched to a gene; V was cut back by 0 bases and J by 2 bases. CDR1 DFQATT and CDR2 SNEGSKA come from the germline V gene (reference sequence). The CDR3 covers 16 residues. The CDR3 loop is CSARDLAEVTQETQYF. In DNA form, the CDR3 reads TGCAGTGCTAGAGACCTAGCGGAAGTAACTCAAGAGACCCAGTACTTC.

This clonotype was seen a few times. CDR3 in DNA: TGTGCCAGCAGTTTCCCCGGGACAGGGGTGAACGAGCAGTACTTC. Its protein is CASSFPGTGVNEQYF. The rearrangement joins TRBV28 to TRBJ2-7, with TRBD1 identical over 10 bases. The junction had 7 bases not matched to a gene; V was cut back by 3 bases and J by 5 bases. This CDR3 region has 15 residues. Germline V CDR1 and CDR2: MDHEN, SYDVKM.

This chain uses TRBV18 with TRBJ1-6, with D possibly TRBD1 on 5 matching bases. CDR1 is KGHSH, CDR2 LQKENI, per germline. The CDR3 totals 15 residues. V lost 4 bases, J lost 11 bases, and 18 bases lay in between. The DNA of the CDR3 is TGTGCCAGCTCACGAGAAGCAGGGCTGAGGACACCCCTCCACTTT. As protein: CASSREAGLRTPLHF.

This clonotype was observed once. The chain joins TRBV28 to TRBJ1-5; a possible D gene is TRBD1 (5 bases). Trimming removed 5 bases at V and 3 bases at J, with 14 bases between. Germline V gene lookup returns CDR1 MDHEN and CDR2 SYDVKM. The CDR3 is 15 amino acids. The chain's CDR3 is CASSHPGGDNQPQHF. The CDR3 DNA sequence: TGTGCCAGCAGTCACCCGGGAGGGGACAATCAGCCCCAGCATTTT.

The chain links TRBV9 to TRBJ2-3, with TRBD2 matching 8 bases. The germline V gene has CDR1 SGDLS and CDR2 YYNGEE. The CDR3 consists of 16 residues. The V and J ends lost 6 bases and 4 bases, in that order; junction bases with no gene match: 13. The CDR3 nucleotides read TGTGCCAGCACCCGAGACGGGGGGGCGGATTCAGATACGCAGTATTTT. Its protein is CASTRDGGADSDTQYF.

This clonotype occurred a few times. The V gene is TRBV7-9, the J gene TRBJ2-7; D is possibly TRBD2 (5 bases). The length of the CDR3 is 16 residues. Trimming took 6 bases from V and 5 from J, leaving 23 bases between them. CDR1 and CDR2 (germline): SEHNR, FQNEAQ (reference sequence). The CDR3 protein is CASSHVRGEWVDEQYF. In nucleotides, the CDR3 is TGTGCCAGCAGTCACGTCCGTGGGGAGTGGGTTGACGAGCAGTACTTC.

The CDR3 spells CASSVGSGANYEQYF. For the CDR3, the DNA is TGTGCCAGCAGCGTAGGATCGGGGGCCAACTACGAGCAGTACTTC. The chain recombines TRBV9 with TRBJ2-4; D could derive from TRBD1 or TRBD2 (6 bases each). The J call may not be correct, given that the DNA end is closer to TRBJ2-7. CDR1 is SGDLS, CDR2 YYNGEE, per germline. This CDR3 is built from 15 residues.

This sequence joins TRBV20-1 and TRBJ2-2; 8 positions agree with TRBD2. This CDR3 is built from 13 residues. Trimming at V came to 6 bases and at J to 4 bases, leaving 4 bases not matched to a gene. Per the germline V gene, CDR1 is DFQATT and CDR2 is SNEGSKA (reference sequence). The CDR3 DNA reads TGCAGTGCCCGGGAGGGGAGCACCGGGGAGCTGTTTTTT. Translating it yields CSAREGSTGELFF.

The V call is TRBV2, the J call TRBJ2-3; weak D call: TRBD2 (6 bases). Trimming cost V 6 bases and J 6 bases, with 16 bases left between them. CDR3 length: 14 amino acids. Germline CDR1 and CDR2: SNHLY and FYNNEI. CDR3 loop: CASRGTLVIDTQYF. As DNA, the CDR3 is TGTGCCAGCAGAGGGACTTTGGTGATTGATACGCAGTATTTT. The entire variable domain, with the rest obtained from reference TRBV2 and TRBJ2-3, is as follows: EPEVTQTPSHQVTQMGQEVILRCVPISNHLYFYWYRQILGQKVEFLVSFYNNEISEKSEIFDDQFSVERPDGSNFTLKIRSTKLEDSAMYFCASRGTLVIDTQYFGPGTRLTVL.

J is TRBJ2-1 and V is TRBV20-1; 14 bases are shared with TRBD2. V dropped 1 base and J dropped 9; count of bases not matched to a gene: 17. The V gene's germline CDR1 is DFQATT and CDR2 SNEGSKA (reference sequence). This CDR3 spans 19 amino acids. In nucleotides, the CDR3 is TGCAGTGCTAGAGTAGCCCCCGGGACTAGCGGGGGCCACATGGGTGAGCAGTTCTTC. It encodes CSARVAPGTSGGHMGEQFF.

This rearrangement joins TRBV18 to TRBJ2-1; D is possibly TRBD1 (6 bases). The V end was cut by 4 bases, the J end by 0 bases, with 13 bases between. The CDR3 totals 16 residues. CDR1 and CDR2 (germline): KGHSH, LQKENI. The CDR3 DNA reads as TGTGCCAGCTCACTTAGAGGACAGAGCTCCTACAATGAGCAGTTCTTC. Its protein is CASSLRGQSSYNEQFF.

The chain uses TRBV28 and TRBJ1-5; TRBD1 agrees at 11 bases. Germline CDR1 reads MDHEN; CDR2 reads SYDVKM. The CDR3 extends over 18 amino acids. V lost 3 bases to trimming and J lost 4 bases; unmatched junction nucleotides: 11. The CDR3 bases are TGTGCCAGCAGTTTCACCTATAAGGACAGGGGGCTGAATCAGCCCCAGCATTTT. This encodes CASSFTYKDRGLNQPQHF.